The present T cell receptor beta chain was sequenced within a study of cytotoxic CD8 clonotypes in ibrutinib-treated CLL. For the study at large: Investigators reported 25 or so partial and 2 complete responses; after median approximately 74 months, 14 patients remained remitted and roughly 12 progressed.

Findings of the study overall: Clonality increased at ibrutinib response and stayed stable in sustained remission. At progression, however, it fell back toward baseline.

Trimming stripped 4 bases from V and 2 bases from J, with 12 bases between. Germline lookup yields CDR1 MNHEY and CDR2 SVGAGI. The CDR3 sequence is 15 residues long. Sequencing was performed with immunoSEQ multiplex PCR; in TCRdb, only in-frame clones are kept and a portion is missing. The table shows 100,000 to 150,000 clones, with 80% to 90% occurring only once. Details on this clone: The antigen remains undetermined.

This receptor was obtained from a human donor with chronic lymphocytic leukemia. The specimen was PBMCs, collected after 24 months of ibrutinib treatment. This rearrangement joins TRBV6-5 to TRBJ1-3; TRBD1 is a possible D gene (6 bases). The CDR3 spells CASSLAGAAGNTIYF. The CDR3 region has the DNA TGTGCCAGCAGTTTAGCAGGGGCTGCTGGAAACACCATATATTTT.